One sample yielded the 19 T cell receptor beta chains listed below, sequenced in a study of Ad26.COV2.S vaccination and SARS-CoV-2 variants. TCRdb's copy holds only in-frame clones and misses some; the assay was immunoSEQ multiplex PCR. The table has about 350,000 clones, 90% to 95% seen once; the top ten hold about 3.8%. Specimen: peripheral blood, collected after recovery from COVID-19. All receptors come from a human donor who had recovered from COVID-19.

The chain employs TRBV6-1 and TRBJ1-6, with 10 bases that match TRBD1. In germline, CDR1 is MNHNS, CDR2 SASEGT. V lost 1 base, J lost 9 bases, and 3 bases stayed unmatched. This CDR3 is 15 amino acids long. CDR3 sequence (DNA): TGTGCCAGCAGTGAAGGACAGGGGGCAGGTTCACCCCTCCACTTT. Translating gives CASSEGQGAGSPLHF.

This clone was observed once. The chain is built from TRBV4-3 and TRBJ1-1; D is undetermined. CDR1 and CDR2 (germline): LGHNA, YSLEER. V was cut by 2 bases and J by 1 base, with 5 bases left in between. This CDR3 contains 13 residues. DNA for the CDR3: TGCGCCAGCAGCCAAACGGGGAACACTGAAGCTTTCTTT. Protein sequence: CASSQTGNTEAFF.

V gene TRBV7-8 combines with J gene TRBJ1-5; D unresolved. The V gene's germline CDR1 is SGHVS and CDR2 FQNEAQ. This CDR3 has 13 residues. V shed 5 bases and J shed 1 base, with 6 bases lying between them. The CDR3 region is CASSQDSNQPQHF. The CDR3 coding sequence is TGTGCCAGCAGCCAGGACAGCAATCAGCCCCAGCATTTT.

V usage is TRBV5-1 and J usage is TRBJ2-6, with D tentatively TRBD1 or TRBD2 (6 bases each). Germline V gene lookup returns CDR1 SGHRS and CDR2 YFSETQ. Trimming pared 4 bases from V and 0 bases from J, leaving 29 bases between. The CDR3 sequence is 22 residues long. As DNA, the CDR3 is TGCGCCAGCAGCCCGCTCTCCTTATGGGGGGCGCCCACCGTCTCTGGGGCCAACGTCCTGACTTTC. Translating it yields CASSPLSLWGAPTVSGANVLTF. The whole variable domain, remainder taken from reference TRBV5-1 and TRBJ2-6, is KAGVTQTPRYLIKTRGQQVTLSCSPISGHRSVSWYQQTPGQGLQFLFEYFSETQRNKGNFPGRFSGRQFSNSRSEMNVSTLELGDSALYLCASSPLSLWGAPTVSGANVLTFGAGSRLTVL.

This rearrangement joins TRBV19 to TRBJ2-2; 8 nucleotides line up with TRBD1. The CDR3 has 13 amino acids. Germline V gene lookup returns CDR1 LNHDA and CDR2 SQIVND (reference sequence). Trimming cost V 4 bases and J 6 bases; bases outside gene matches: 1. CDR3 in amino acids: CASSTTGAGELFF. The CDR3 bases are TGTGCCAGTAGTACGACAGGGGCCGGGGAGCTGTTTTTT. Full variable domain (rest looked up from reference TRBV19 and TRBJ2-2): DGGITQSPKYLFRKEGQNVTLSCEQNLNHDAMYWYRQDPGQGLRLIYYSQIVNDFQKGDIAEGYSVSREKKESFPLTVTSAQKNPTAFYLCASSTTGAGELFFGEGSRLTVL.

Comment on this clone: The same CDR3 is also encoded by other DNA sequences in this sample. This chain links TRBV9 with TRBJ1-6, with 7 bases matching TRBD1. Germline lookup yields CDR1 SGDLS and CDR2 YYNGEE. The ends lost 3 bases at V and 0 bases at J; junction bases unmatched: 6. The CDR3 consists of 17 residues. CDR3 DNA sequence: TGTGCCAGCAGCGGGGGTCAGGGGGGCTCCTATAATTCACCCCTCCACTTT. Translation: CASSGGQGGSYNSPLHF.

The V gene is TRBV9, the J gene TRBJ2-7, with D possibly matching TRBD1 (6 bases). The CDR3 loop spans 15 amino acids. CDR1 and CDR2 from the germline V gene are SGDLS and YYNGEE. V gave up 0 bases and J gave up 1 base, with 11 bases separating them. In DNA form, the CDR3 reads TGTGCCAGCAGCGTAGTGGGACACCTATCCTACGAGCAGTACTTC. Residues: CASSVVGHLSYEQYF. The variable domain in full, completed from reference TRBV9 and TRBJ2-7, reads DSGVTQTPKHLITATGQRVTLRCSPRSGDLSVYWYQQSLDQGLQFLIQYYNGEERAKGNILERFSAQQFPDLHSELNLSSLELGDSALYFCASSVVGHLSYEQYFGPGTRLTVT.

This chain uses TRBV27 with TRBJ1-1; D remains unclear. This CDR3 contains 15 residues. From germline, CDR1 is MNHEY and CDR2 SMNVEV (reference sequence). Trimming took 0 bases from V and 1 from J, leaving 9 bases between them. CDR3 amino acids: CASSLSPSGNTEAFF. The DNA for the CDR3 is TGTGCCAGCAGTTTATCCCCATCTGGGAACACTGAAGCTTTCTTT.

The CDR3 loop reads CASSFRTGSGANVLTF. DNA for the CDR3: TGTGCCAGCAGTTTTCGGACAGGGTCAGGGGCCAACGTCCTGACTTTC. The rearrangement links TRBV11-1 to TRBJ2-6; 8 nucleotides align to TRBD1. The CDR3 loop spans 16 amino acids. Germline V gene data show CDR1 as SGHAT and CDR2 as FQDESV (reference sequence). The V gene end was trimmed by 6 bases and the J gene end by 4 bases; junction bases not matched to a gene: 8.

The rearrangement joins TRBV7-7 to TRBJ1-1, with D unclear. The V gene's germline CDR1 is SSHAT and CDR2 FNYEAQ (reference sequence). The CDR3 consists of 13 residues. V was clipped by 5 bases and J by 1 base, with 8 bases between them. The CDR3 sequence: CASSQSENTEAFF. For the CDR3, the DNA is TGTGCCAGCAGCCAATCGGAGAACACTGAAGCTTTCTTT.

This chain uses TRBV15 with TRBJ1-6, with D uncertain. Germline loops: CDR1 LNHNV, CDR2 YYDKDF (reference sequence). The CDR3 sequence is 15 residues long. Trimming left V 0 bases short and J 7 bases short, with 10 bases between. The CDR3: CATSRDSVLNSPLHF. The CDR3 DNA reads as TGTGCCACCAGCAGAGATTCGGTTTTGAATTCACCCCTCCACTTT.

The V call is TRBV10-2, the J call TRBJ1-5; D is undetermined. Trimming cost V 4 bases and J 0 bases, with 10 bases left between them. Per the germline V gene, CDR1 is WSHSY and CDR2 is SAAADI. The CDR3 contains 15 residues. CDR3: CASSGEGLSNQPQHF. For the CDR3, the DNA is TGCGCCAGCAGTGGAGAGGGCCTTAGCAATCAGCCCCAGCATTTT.

This clone appeared a few times. The V call is TRBV5-6, the J call TRBJ1-5; D not resolved. Trimming took 4 bases from V and 0 from J, leaving 8 bases between them. Germline values: CDR1 SGHDT, CDR2 YYEEEE. The CDR3 has 14 residues. The CDR3 is CASSRGGSNQPQHF. The CDR3 DNA sequence: TGTGCCAGCAGCCGCGGTGGTAGCAATCAGCCCCAGCATTTT. Full variable domain (missing parts from reference TRBV5-6 and TRBJ1-5): DAGVTQSPTHLIKTRGQQVTLRCSPKSGHDTVSWYQQALGQGPQFIFQYYEEEERQRGNFPDRFSGHQFPNYSSELNVNALLLGDSALYLCASSRGGSNQPQHFGDGTRLSIL.

This clone was counted a few times. V and J are TRBV24-1 and TRBJ2-3; maybe TRBD1 (6 bases). The CDR3 sequence is 14 residues long. V was pared by 4 bases and J by 1 base, with 8 bases between. Per germline, CDR1 KGHDR and CDR2 SFDVKD. The CDR3 region is CATSETGRTDTQYF. The CDR3, as DNA: TGTGCCACCAGTGAGACAGGCCGCACAGATACGCAGTATTTT.

This clone was seen a few times. The chain employs TRBV7-9 and TRBJ1-5; weak D call: TRBD1 (6 bases). Per germline, CDR1 SEHNR and CDR2 FQNEAQ (reference sequence). The CDR3 is 14 amino acids. Deletions cut 3 bases from V and 3 bases from J, with 9 bases between. The CDR3 sequence is CASSFGTFNQPQHF. Here the CDR3 DNA reads TGTGCCAGCAGCTTTGGGACATTCAATCAGCCCCAGCATTTT.

The V and J genes are TRBV4-2 and TRBJ2-5, with 7 positions matching TRBD1. V trimming: 0 bases; J trimming: 1 base; junction bases outside the gene matches: 5. Germline CDR1 is LGHNA and CDR2 is YNFKEQ. The CDR3 has 16 residues. The CDR3 bases are TGTGCCAGCAGCCAAGACCGGACAGGCCCCCAAGAGACCCAGTACTTC. It specifies CASSQDRTGPQETQYF.

This sequence joins TRBV7-3 and TRBJ2-1; 7 bases agree with TRBD2. The CDR3 has 13 residues. V was clipped by 5 bases and J by 5 bases; unmatched bases: 3. Germline CDR1 is SGHTA and CDR2 is FQGTGA. CDR3 in amino acids: CASSAGDHNEQFF. The CDR3 region has the DNA TGTGCCAGCAGCGCGGGGGACCACAATGAGCAGTTCTTC.

This sequence joins TRBV13 and TRBJ2-1; possible D gene TRBD1, 5 bases. The CDR3 has 13 residues. Germline-derived CDR1 and CDR2 are PRHDT and FYEKMQ (reference sequence). The V end was cut by 3 bases, the J end by 7 bases, with 10 bases between. In DNA, the CDR3 is TGTGCCAGCAGCTTCGGACACCCGAATGAGCAGTTCTTC. As protein: CASSFGHPNEQFF.

The chain couples TRBV7-9 to TRBJ1-1, with D possibly matching TRBD1 (5 bases). V was shortened by 5 bases and J by 4 bases, with 17 bases between the two germline ends. Germline assignment: CDR1 SEHNR and CDR2 FQNEAQ (reference sequence). The CDR3 covers 15 residues. CDR3 nucleotides: TGTGCCAGCAGCCCTTCAAGGGGCGGTGGCACTGAAGCTTTCTTT. Protein product: CASSPSRGGGTEAFF.